This is a list of T cell receptor beta chains from one sample in a study of graft-versus-host responses after intestinal transplantation. The data were produced by immunoSEQ multiplex PCR, yet TCRdb's version contains in-frame clones alone and is incomplete. Of about 98,000 clones listed, 80% to 85% were seen once; the top ten hold about 18%. The antigens of these receptors remain unknown. The sample here was unstimulated CD8+ T cells sorted from spleen or lymph node cells, taken before intestinal transplant. All receptors come from a human donor who received an intestinal transplant. The CDR3 runs from the conserved cysteine through the conserved F or W. The D gene is left open where the match is weak. Where a row states a size, it is once, few, many or the class of an expanded clone; other rows omit it.

j_call: TRBJ1-4
clone_size: -
d_call: -
v_call: TRBV5-1
cdr3_nt: TGCGCCAGCCCTGGGGAGGGTGAAAAACTGTTTTTT
cdr3_aa: CASPGEGEKLFF

j_call: TRBJ2-7
clone_size: -
d_call: -
v_call: TRBV6-6
cdr3_nt: TGTGCCAGCAGTGGGGGGAAGGGACGGGCCTACGAGCAGTACTTC
cdr3_aa: CASSGGKGRAYEQYF

j_call: TRBJ2-7
clone_size: -
d_call: -
v_call: TRBV12-1
cdr3_nt: TGTGCCAGCAGCTCAGCCGTGGGGGTGTGGCACGAGCAGTACTTC
cdr3_aa: CASSSAVGVWHEQYF

j_call: TRBJ1-1
clone_size: -
d_call: TRBD1
v_call: TRBV4-1
cdr3_nt: TGCGCCAGCAGCCAAGAAGACAGGGGAAACACTGAAGCTTTCTTT
cdr3_aa: CASSQEDRGNTEAFF

j_call: TRBJ1-3
clone_size: -
d_call: -
v_call: TRBV28
cdr3_nt: TGTGCCAGCAGGTCCGCGGGAGACTCTTCTGGAAACACCATATATTTT
cdr3_aa: CASRSAGDSSGNTIYF

j_call: TRBJ2-7
clone_size: -
d_call: -
v_call: TRBV12-5
cdr3_nt: TGTGCTAGTGGTTTGCCCAACCCGGGACAATTGAGCTCCTACGAGCAGTACTTC
cdr3_aa: CASGLPNPGQLSSYEQYF

j_call: TRBJ1-2
clone_size: -
d_call: TRBD1
v_call: TRBV6-1
cdr3_nt: TGTGCCAGCAGTGAAACGGACAGGGACTATGGCTACACCTTC
cdr3_aa: CASSETDRDYGYTF

j_call: TRBJ1-1
clone_size: -
d_call: TRBD1
v_call: TRBV2
cdr3_nt: TGTGCCAGCAGACCGGGACAGGGGGTTTTGAACACTGAAGCTTTCTTT
cdr3_aa: CASRPGQGVLNTEAFF

j_call: TRBJ2-2
clone_size: -
d_call: -
v_call: TRBV9
cdr3_nt: TGTGCCAGCAGCGTAGCGGGAACAGGGAACACCGGGGAGCTGTTTTTT
cdr3_aa: CASSVAGTGNTGELFF

j_call: TRBJ2-7
clone_size: few
d_call: TRBD1
v_call: TRBV6-1
cdr3_nt: TGTGCCAGCAGTGAAGGCAGGGGGCTCTACGAGCAGTACTTC
cdr3_aa: CASSEGRGLYEQYF

j_call: TRBJ2-5
clone_size: -
d_call: TRBD1
v_call: TRBV7-9
cdr3_nt: TGTGCCAGCAGCCAAGGACAGGGAAGGTCCAATACGAAGACCCAGTACTTC
cdr3_aa: CASSQGQGRSNTKTQYF

j_call: TRBJ2-3
clone_size: -
d_call: -
v_call: TRBV6-1
cdr3_nt: TGTGCCAGCAGTGAATTCGGTGGGGTAGAAAGGGCCGACACAGATACGCAGTATTTT
cdr3_aa: CASSEFGGVERADTDTQYF

j_call: TRBJ2-3
clone_size: -
d_call: -
v_call: TRBV27
cdr3_nt: TGTGCCAGCAGTCCCACTAGGCGGACGAGCACAGATACGCAGTATTTT
cdr3_aa: CASSPTRRTSTDTQYF

j_call: TRBJ1-6
clone_size: -
d_call: -
v_call: TRBV6-1
cdr3_nt: TGTGCCAGCAGTTCCTGGGTTCGCCAGTTTTCACCCCTCCACTTT
cdr3_aa: CASSSWVRQFSPLHF

j_call: TRBJ2-7
clone_size: once
d_call: TRBD2
v_call: TRBV4-1
cdr3_nt: TGCGCCAGCAGCTTCCGGTTAGCGGGATCCTACGAGCAGTACTTC
cdr3_aa: CASSFRLAGSYEQYF

j_call: TRBJ2-3
clone_size: -
d_call: -
v_call: TRBV27
cdr3_nt: TGTGCCAGCAGTTTAGGGGCGGCTAGCACAGATACGCAGTATTTT
cdr3_aa: CASSLGAASTDTQYF

j_call: TRBJ2-3
clone_size: -
d_call: -
v_call: TRBV5-4
cdr3_nt: TGTGCCAGCACCCCCGGGGAGAGCACAGATACGCAGTATTTT
cdr3_aa: CASTPGESTDTQYF

j_call: TRBJ1-6
clone_size: few
d_call: -
v_call: TRBV27
cdr3_nt: TGTGCCAGCAGACAGGGAGGAGGTTCACCCCTCCACTTT
cdr3_aa: CASRQGGGSPLHF

j_call: TRBJ1-1
clone_size: -
d_call: -
v_call: TRBV2
cdr3_nt: TGTGCCAGCATTTGGACAGAGGACCTGAACACTGAAGCTTTCTTT
cdr3_aa: CASIWTEDLNTEAFF

j_call: TRBJ1-6
clone_size: -
d_call: TRBD1
v_call: TRBV2
cdr3_nt: TGTGCCAGCAGTGGGACAGGATTTAATTCACCCCTCCACTTT
cdr3_aa: CASSGTGFNSPLHF

j_call: TRBJ2-1
clone_size: -
d_call: -
v_call: TRBV27
cdr3_nt: TGTGCCAGCAGTTTATCGGGGCCTTACAATGAGCAGTTCTTC
cdr3_aa: CASSLSGPYNEQFF

j_call: TRBJ2-1
clone_size: -
d_call: -
v_call: TRBV4-2
cdr3_nt: TGTGCCAGCAGCCAAGATGGAGAGGATGAGCAGTTCTTC
cdr3_aa: CASSQDGEDEQFF

j_call: TRBJ2-1
clone_size: -
d_call: TRBD2
v_call: TRBV5-4
cdr3_nt: TGTGCCAGCAGCTCTAGCGGGGAGGTTGGCGAGGATGAGCAGTTCTTC
cdr3_aa: CASSSSGEVGEDEQFF

j_call: TRBJ2-7
clone_size: -
d_call: TRBD2
v_call: TRBV28
cdr3_nt: TGTGCCAGCAGTCTCGCCGGGGGGAAGTACGAGCAGTACTTC
cdr3_aa: CASSLAGGKYEQYF

j_call: TRBJ2-3
clone_size: -
d_call: -
v_call: TRBV2
cdr3_nt: TGTGCCAGGTCCGAGCGGGCATCCACAGATACGCAGTATTTT
cdr3_aa: CARSERASTDTQYF

j_call: TRBJ1-1
clone_size: -
d_call: -
v_call: TRBV5-6
cdr3_nt: TGTGCCAGCAGCTTGCAGGGAGGCTGGCCTGAAGCTTTCTTT
cdr3_aa: CASSLQGGWPEAFF

j_call: TRBJ2-7
clone_size: few
d_call: TRBD1
v_call: TRBV5-6
cdr3_nt: TGTGCCAGCAGCTTGGGGCAGGGGGACTACGAGCAGTACTTC
cdr3_aa: CASSLGQGDYEQYF

j_call: TRBJ2-5
clone_size: -
d_call: -
v_call: TRBV7-6
cdr3_nt: TGTGCCAGCAGCTTAGGGCTCCAGGGGAGAGAGCAGTACTTC
cdr3_aa: CASSLGLQGREQYF

j_call: TRBJ1-2
clone_size: -
d_call: TRBD1
v_call: TRBV6-6
cdr3_nt: TGTGCCAGCAGCGCAGGGGGTAAGGGCTACACCTTC
cdr3_aa: CASSAGGKGYTF

j_call: TRBJ2-1
clone_size: -
d_call: TRBD2
v_call: TRBV10-1
cdr3_nt: TGCGCCAGCAGTGGACTAGCGGGAGATGACAATGAGCAGTTCTTC
cdr3_aa: CASSGLAGDDNEQFF

j_call: TRBJ1-2
clone_size: few
d_call: TRBD1
v_call: TRBV27
cdr3_nt: TGTGCCAGCAGCCCCTGGACAGGACCTTATTTTTCTAACTATGGCTACACCTTC
cdr3_aa: CASSPWTGPYFSNYGYTF

j_call: TRBJ2-2
clone_size: -
d_call: -
v_call: TRBV6-5
cdr3_nt: TGTGCCAGCAGTTACTCTCGACAGCTCACCGGGGAGCTGTTTTTT
cdr3_aa: CASSYSRQLTGELFF

j_call: TRBJ2-5
clone_size: -
d_call: TRBD2
v_call: TRBV5-4
cdr3_nt: TGTGCCAGCAGCGACCCGGGACTAGCGGATCCACAAGAGACCCAGTACTTC
cdr3_aa: CASSDPGLADPQETQYF

j_call: TRBJ1-6
clone_size: -
d_call: -
v_call: TRBV5-6
cdr3_nt: TGTGCCAGCAGCAATAATTCACCCCTCCACTTT
cdr3_aa: CASSNNSPLHF

j_call: TRBJ2-5
clone_size: once
d_call: TRBD1
v_call: TRBV7-7
cdr3_nt: TGTGCTAGCAGCTTATCGGACAGGGGGCGGGGGACCCAGTACTTC
cdr3_aa: CASSLSDRGRGTQYF

j_call: TRBJ2-3
clone_size: -
d_call: -
v_call: TRBV6-4
cdr3_nt: TGTGCCAGCAGTGAGGGGGGGCTGACAGATACGCAGTATTTT
cdr3_aa: CASSEGGLTDTQYF

j_call: TRBJ2-5
clone_size: -
d_call: TRBD1
v_call: TRBV6-1
cdr3_nt: TGTGCCAGCAGTGAAATTACAGGGGGGCAAGAGACCCAGTACTTC
cdr3_aa: CASSEITGGQETQYF

j_call: TRBJ2-2
clone_size: few
d_call: -
v_call: TRBV4-1
cdr3_nt: TGCGCCAGCAGCCAAAACCCTAGCCAGCGGTACACCGGGGAGCTGTTTTTT
cdr3_aa: CASSQNPSQRYTGELFF

j_call: TRBJ2-2
clone_size: many
d_call: -
v_call: TRBV9
cdr3_nt: TGTGCCAGCAGCGGGACAGTCAACACCGGGGAGCTGTTTTTT
cdr3_aa: CASSGTVNTGELFF

j_call: TRBJ2-7
clone_size: -
d_call: TRBD1
v_call: TRBV7-8
cdr3_nt: TGTGCCAGCCTCGCCGGGACAGGAGCCTACGAGCAGTACTTC
cdr3_aa: CASLAGTGAYEQYF

j_call: TRBJ2-3
clone_size: -
d_call: -
v_call: TRBV5-1
cdr3_nt: TGCGCCAGCAGCTTGAACAGCCTCACAGATACGCAGTATTTT
cdr3_aa: CASSLNSLTDTQYF

j_call: TRBJ2-2
clone_size: -
d_call: TRBD2
v_call: TRBV19
cdr3_nt: TGTGCCAGTAAAACTAGCGGGAGTGGGACCGGGGAGCTGTTTTTT
cdr3_aa: CASKTSGSGTGELFF

j_call: TRBJ2-7
clone_size: -
d_call: TRBD2
v_call: TRBV19
cdr3_nt: TGTGCCAGTAGCCCCGGACTAGCTCCCTACGAGCAGTACTTC
cdr3_aa: CASSPGLAPYEQYF

j_call: TRBJ2-7
clone_size: -
d_call: -
v_call: TRBV6-5
cdr3_nt: TGTGCCAGCAGAACGATCTACGAGCAGTACTTC
cdr3_aa: CASRTIYEQYF

j_call: TRBJ2-7
clone_size: -
d_call: TRBD1
v_call: TRBV7-2
cdr3_nt: TGTGCCAGCAGCCCGCCGACAGGGGTACCCTACGAGCAGTACTTC
cdr3_aa: CASSPPTGVPYEQYF

j_call: TRBJ1-2
clone_size: few
d_call: -
v_call: TRBV4-1
cdr3_nt: TGCGCCAGCAGCCAAGTCCCGATTGGGGGCGGCTACACCTTC
cdr3_aa: CASSQVPIGGGYTF

j_call: TRBJ2-3
clone_size: -
d_call: TRBD2
v_call: TRBV27
cdr3_nt: TGTGCCAGCAGTCTCCAGCGGGAGATAGATACGCAGTATTTT
cdr3_aa: CASSLQREIDTQYF

j_call: TRBJ2-1
clone_size: once
d_call: -
v_call: TRBV6-1
cdr3_nt: TGTGCCAGCAGTGGTCTCGCTACCTACAATGAGCAGTTCTTC
cdr3_aa: CASSGLATYNEQFF

j_call: TRBJ2-2
clone_size: -
d_call: TRBD2
v_call: TRBV6-5
cdr3_nt: TGTGCCAGCAGTTACGCGACTAGCGGGAGTCACGGGGAGCTGTTTTTT
cdr3_aa: CASSYATSGSHGELFF

j_call: TRBJ2-3
clone_size: -
d_call: -
v_call: TRBV5-4
cdr3_nt: TGTGCCAGCAGCTGGGGCACAGATACGCAGTATTTT
cdr3_aa: CASSWGTDTQYF

j_call: TRBJ2-7
clone_size: -
d_call: -
v_call: TRBV2
cdr3_nt: TGTGCCAGCATTCCGGGACGTGGGGCTTACGAGCAGTACTTC
cdr3_aa: CASIPGRGAYEQYF

j_call: TRBJ2-7
clone_size: -
d_call: TRBD2
v_call: TRBV6-5
cdr3_nt: TGTGCCAGCAGTCTGACACTAGCGGGATCCTACGAGCAGTACTTC
cdr3_aa: CASSLTLAGSYEQYF